This TCR beta chain was sequenced for a study of blood T cell repertoires in COVID-19. Study as a whole: Spain, Italy and the United States supplied samples that represented acute and convalescent COVID-19. PBMCs, B-cell-depleted T cells, or T cells were the source of the cDNA or gDNA that made up the material.

In the study's own analysis: Estimation of nucleated cell counts relied on the amplification of reference gene primers. Measured with immunoSEQ multiplex PCR; TCRdb has only the in-frame clones, and not every one. D and trimming were read from the DNA, whereas the V and J calls and clone size are those reported in that table. The sample consists of 250,000 to 300,000 clones, around 90% of them appearing once. This CDR3 has 13 residues. V gave up 5 bases and J gave up 6 bases; unmatched junction bases: 4. In germline, CDR1 is LNHDA, CDR2 SQIVND (reference sequence). This TCR derives from a woman aged 45 to 65 who had recovered from COVID-19. Material: peripheral blood. The V gene is TRBV19, the J gene TRBJ1-1, with 9 bases aligning to TRBD1. The CDR3 DNA reads TGTGCCAGTAGTTATCGACAGGGGGCTGAAGCTTTCTTT. Its protein product is CASSYRQGAEAFF.